This TCR beta chain was recorded in a study of cytomegalovirus exposure and HLA in healthy donors (dated by TCRdb to 2016 to 2017). Regarding the complete study: According to an earlier analysis of a few hundred of the donors, about 190 million T cells yielded 90 million to 140 million unique TCR beta sequences and roughly 280 Gb of sequence data. An early release that covered 500 to 800 HLA-typed donors contained approximately 300 gigabases of sequencing data and roughly 84 million unique TCR sequences. Of the roughly 400 genotyped donors, roughly 85% fell in the genetic ancestry cluster associated with self-reported Caucasian donors. The study aimed to test whether cataloging public T cell receptors could reveal signatures of past pathogen exposure. The study profiled the T cell repertoires of around 700 subjects by immunosequencing and related them to cytomegalovirus serostatus. A separate validation cohort of over a hundred different subjects was used in addition to the 666-subject first cohort. The study combined high-throughput TCR immunosequencing, statistical association of individual TCRs with disease status, and machine learning to predict cytomegalovirus infection status. A later analysis re-examined previously published TCR beta repertoires from hundreds of donors and added high-resolution HLA genotyping to investigate patterns of TCR occurrence. Rather than drawing on any new phenotypic data, the later analysis identified candidate immune exposures from TCR beta sequences and the way those sequences occurred across donors. An earlier analysis of 500 to 650 of the donors applied high-throughput TCR beta sequencing to assess whether each TCR beta V gene segment acted as functional or pseudogenic. Donor age, sex, ethnicity and CMV serostatus were compiled together with the repertoire data. A later genetic analysis used genome-wide SNP genotypes for about 60% of the roughly 670 donors, treating that subset as a discovery cohort. All discovery cohort repertoires had been generated on a single sequencing platform. HLA typing covered class I and class II loci at four-digit resolution. Typing coverage differed by locus: A, B, C, DRB1 and DQB1 were typed in roughly 620-640 donors, DQA1 in 522, DPA1 in some 570, and DPB1 in approximately 450. A handful of DR-DQ haplotypes were handled as single units for association and clustering because linkage in the cohort was strong. On average, around 230,000 unique TCR beta nucleotide sequences were sequenced per donor among fewer than 500 genotyped donors of the cohort, with roughly 18% of those sequences being non-productive.

The library came from the immunoSEQ multiplex PCR assay. For the multiplex PCR, a mixture combining 60 forward primers for TCR Vbeta segments and 13 reverse primers for TCR Jbeta segments was used. A multiplex PCR assay on genomic DNA amplified the CDR3 region of rearranged TCR beta genes. The Illumina HiSeq System was used to sequence the amplified TCR beta libraries as 87-base-pair reads. Per the original workflow: Across the 670 or so repertoires, a later analysis counted approximately 75 million unique TCR beta chains, some 11 million of which were shared by at least two donors. Raw reads were error-corrected and collapsed into unique sequences with a nearest-neighbor algorithm that merged closely related sequences to remove PCR and sequencing errors. CDR3 sequences were aligned to IMGT reference sequences to assign V, D and J gene segments. For a sequence to be retained, at least a six-nucleotide match to both a V gene segment and a J gene segment was required. Rearrangements were classified as productive when the CDR3 lacked stop codons and remained in frame with V and J, and all other rearrangements were classified as non-productive. CDR3 was defined according to IMGT convention as the region running from the second conserved V-encoded cysteine to the conserved J-encoded phenylalanine. In an earlier analysis of around 640 of the donors, sequences lacking an unambiguous match to a single V gene segment were excluded. In an earlier analysis of 587 of the donors, V segments were called functional above 56.7% productive rearrangements and were called segregating when the between-donor standard deviation exceeded 5%. A statistical classification framework was developed to diagnose cytomegalovirus status using the catalog of TCR beta chain sequences. A later analysis assigned V and J genes by comparing TCR nucleotide sequences with IMGT/GENE-DB human TR gene sequences. A later analysis assigned CDR3 sequences and most-parsimonious VDJ recombination scenarios with the TCRdist pipeline. In a later analysis, every TCR beta chain was defined by the combination of its CDR3 amino acid sequence and its V-gene family, and reads without a unique V-gene family were dropped. In a later analysis, approximately 640 highly shared, low-generation-probability nucleotide sequences were removed to address suspected cross-contamination and a sequencing artifact. In a later analysis, a clonal expansion index was calculated for each public chain from normalized within-repertoire ranks of inferred template counts. Generation probabilities in a later analysis came from a VDJ recombination model fitted to out-of-frame rearrangements, and those results were checked against IGoR. Hypergeometric tests were used in a later analysis to score TCR-TCR, TCR-HLA and TCR-CMV co-occurrence, with a repertoire-size bias correction applied to the TCR pairs. To estimate false discovery rates, a later analysis permuted the HLA or CMV assignments 20 times. A later analysis grouped co-occurring TCRs with DBSCAN, adding TCRdist sequence similarity when clustering within HLA-allele-positive subsets. For co-occurrence clustering, repertoires with fewer than 30,000 or more than 120,000 public chains were excluded, along with 4 to 6 repertoires with anomalous nucleotide sharing. Here the immuneACCESS table is served through TCRdb, limited to in-frame sequences with V and J called. Missing clones are a known gap in these copies; in checked studies unresolved V genes cover under half, and the rest lacks a known reason. D and trimming come from the DNA, and the V and J calls and clone size come from that table. The sample table records roughly 80,000 clones; under 85% of these occur just once. Approximately 16% of the sample is held by the ten biggest clonotypes.

General conclusions and limits of the study: A later analysis found that most CMV-associated TCR beta chains appeared HLA-restricted, with HLA associations seemingly driven largely by CMV exposure. According to a later analysis, TCR association rates differed among HLA loci, with DRB1 alleles showing the most associated TCRs and HLA-C alleles showing the fewest. The 87-base-pair reads could not distinguish some IMGT-functional V segments, including TRBV6-2 and TRBV6-3, so those segments were excluded. A later analysis associated around 16,000 TCR beta sequences with specific HLA alleles at a false discovery rate of 0.05. In vitro tests confirmed that a few of the cytomegalovirus-associated TCR beta chains recognize cytomegalovirus antigens. In a later analysis, several top co-occurrence clusters were reported to appear linked to parvovirus B19, influenza, CMV and Epstein-Barr virus. Most TCR sequences were seen in very few donors, while some public TCRs were found in many individuals. Only TCR beta chains were sequenced in this cohort, and the absence of alpha or paired-chain data limited detectable features. An earlier analysis of 587 of the donors showed that most TCR beta V segments appeared in productive rearrangements either about 87% or about 30% of the time, which broadly matched IMGT annotations. In both the original and validation cohorts, the classifier was reported to diagnose cytomegalovirus status with high specificity and sensitivity. The only immune exposure information available for the cohort was CMV serostatus. The sequencing pipeline was judged likely to have produced a cluster of highly shared sequence variants as a technical artifact. Linkage disequilibrium might explain the correlated functional status among segregating V segments, but an unknown experimental factor could not be ruled out. Because counts were too low, some 16 rarely observed V segments, including chromosome 9 orphons, were excluded from the earlier analysis of about 500 of the donors. The study listed around 160 TCR beta chains as associated with cytomegalovirus. When HLA alleles, especially DR and DQ, strongly co-occurred, TCR associations were difficult to assign to individual alleles. In a later analysis, HLA-associated TCR beta chains showed more clonal expansion and lower generation probabilities than non-associated chains that were equally common. It was suggested by the authors that the approach could potentially be generalized to other disease states and immunological phenotypes. Because some donors lacked HLA typing at each locus, the association tests relied only on the typed subset. According to a later genetic analysis, donors in an Asian-associated ancestry cluster had fewer N-insertions in productive TCRs than the approximately 670-donor mean. Roughly uniform sequencing depth across donors was assumed in presence/absence analyses, although this assumption may not hold. A further reported finding was that TCR beta sequences accurately predicted the HLA-A and HLA-B alleles for most subjects in the first cohort. V-gene and J-gene trimming of TCR beta chains was associated with a missense DCLRE1C variant in a later genetic analysis, and the association was replicated in an independent cohort.

The cohort consisted of some 730 healthy bone marrow donors. At the time of sampling, every cohort member was nominally healthy, though immune exposures that went unrecorded were likely present. The donor tested CMV seropositive and was one of the 289 seropositive cohort members. A peripheral blood sample was provided by each donor, and peripheral blood mononuclear cells were used for TCR beta sequencing. The Qiagen DNeasy Blood Extraction Kit was used to extract genomic DNA from the blood cell samples. The CDR3, from cysteine to phenylalanine, totals 15 residues. Only the CDR3 DNA stays, 45 bases, in frame from base 1. V trim: 0 bases; J trim: 6 bases; unmatched bases: 7. The germline V gene (reference sequence) provides CDR1 MNHNY and CDR2 SVGAGI. Points on this clone: Its antigen specificity is not known. It has no much larger one-base neighbor in the sample; base qualities were not kept.

Rearrangement joined TRBV6-6 to TRBJ2-7, and 8 junction bases match TRBD1. The sequencing input was PBMCs. This receptor was identified in a woman aged 40 to 50 in good health and CMV-seropositive. The CDR3 protein is CASSYSLQGDREQYF. The nucleotide sequence is TGTGCCAGCAGTTACTCGTTACAGGGGGACCGCGAGCAGTACTTC.